This T cell receptor beta chain comes out of a study of blood T cell repertoires in COVID-19. Across the study: Italy, Spain and the United States were the sources of the convalescent and acute COVID-19 samples. Sources were T cells, B-cell-depleted T cells, or PBMCs; the material itself was cDNA or gDNA.

Data came from immunoSEQ multiplex PCR; TCRdb stores just in-frame clones and leaves some out. The table includes approximately 330,000 clones, 80% to 90% detected once. V dropped 5 bases and J dropped 9 bases, with 23 bases sitting between them. In germline, CDR1 is SGHTA, CDR2 FQGNSA. This CDR3 comprises 15 residues. This TCR was recovered from a woman aged 35 to 49 with acute COVID-19. The genes are TRBV7-2 and TRBJ2-7; maybe TRBD2 (5 bases). Input material: PBMCs or T cells enriched from blood (not recorded which). The chain's CDR3 is CASSRDSGQAAGQYF. The CDR3 DNA is TGTGCCAGCAGCCGGGATTCTGGCCAGGCCGCAGGGCAGTACTTC.